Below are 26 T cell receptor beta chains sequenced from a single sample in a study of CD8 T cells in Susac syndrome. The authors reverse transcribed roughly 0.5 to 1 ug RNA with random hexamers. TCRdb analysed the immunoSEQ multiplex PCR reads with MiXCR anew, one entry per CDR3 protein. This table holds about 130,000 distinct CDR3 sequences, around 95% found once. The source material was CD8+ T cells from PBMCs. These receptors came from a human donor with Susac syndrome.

CDR3 sequence reads: CASSQDSASESYEQYF. As DNA, the CDR3 is TGTGCCAGCAGCCAAGACTCGGCTAGCGAATCTTACGAGCAGTACTTC. J is TRBJ2-7 and V is TRBV3-1; D might be TRBD2 (6 bases). CDR1 and CDR2 from the germline V gene are LGHDT and YNNKEL (reference sequence). V was cut by 0 bases and J by 4 bases, with 16 bases left in between. The length of the CDR3 is 16 residues.

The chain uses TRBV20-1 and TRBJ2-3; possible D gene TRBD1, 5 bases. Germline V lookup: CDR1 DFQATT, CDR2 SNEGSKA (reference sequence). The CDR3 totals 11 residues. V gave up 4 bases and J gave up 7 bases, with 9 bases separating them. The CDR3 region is CSAIQAHTQYF. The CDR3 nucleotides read TGCAGTGCTATACAGGCCCATACGCAGTATTTT.

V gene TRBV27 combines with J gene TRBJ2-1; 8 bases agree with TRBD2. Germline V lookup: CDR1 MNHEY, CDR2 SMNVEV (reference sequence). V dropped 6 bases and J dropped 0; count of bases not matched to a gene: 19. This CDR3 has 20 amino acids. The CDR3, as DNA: TGTGCCAGCAGCCAGCCCTCGGGGGGGGAAAAGGTGGGCTCCTACAATGAGCAGTTCTTC. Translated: CASSQPSGGEKVGSYNEQFF.

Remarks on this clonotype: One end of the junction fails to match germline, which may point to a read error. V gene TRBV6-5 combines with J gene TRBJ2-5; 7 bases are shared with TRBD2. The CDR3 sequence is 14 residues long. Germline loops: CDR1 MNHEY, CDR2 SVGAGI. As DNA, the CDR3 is TGTACCAGCAGTTACACGGGGGGCCAAGAGACCCAGTACTTC. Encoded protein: CTSSYTGGQETQYF.

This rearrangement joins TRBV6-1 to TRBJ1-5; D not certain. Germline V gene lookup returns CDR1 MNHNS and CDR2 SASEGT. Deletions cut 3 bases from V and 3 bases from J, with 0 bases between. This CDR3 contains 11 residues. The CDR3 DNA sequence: TGTGCCAGCAGTGACAATCAGCCCCAGCATTTT. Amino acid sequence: CASSDNQPQHF.

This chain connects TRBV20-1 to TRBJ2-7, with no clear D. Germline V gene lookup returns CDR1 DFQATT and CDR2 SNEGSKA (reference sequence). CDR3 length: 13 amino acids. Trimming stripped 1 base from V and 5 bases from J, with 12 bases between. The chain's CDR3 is CSARGWDRNEQYF. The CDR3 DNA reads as TGCAGTGCTAGAGGGTGGGATCGGAACGAGCAGTACTTC.

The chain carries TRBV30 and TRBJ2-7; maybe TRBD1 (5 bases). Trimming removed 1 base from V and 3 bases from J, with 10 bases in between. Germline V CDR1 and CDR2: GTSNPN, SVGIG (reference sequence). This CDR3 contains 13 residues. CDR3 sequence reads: CAWSGDDSYEQYF. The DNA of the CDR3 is TGTGCCTGGAGTGGCGATGACAGCTACGAGCAGTACTTC.

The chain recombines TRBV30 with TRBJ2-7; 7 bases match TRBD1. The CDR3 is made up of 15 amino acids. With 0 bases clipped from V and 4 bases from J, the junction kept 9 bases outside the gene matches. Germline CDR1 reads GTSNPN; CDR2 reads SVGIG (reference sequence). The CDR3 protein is CAWSVPTGLVYEQYF. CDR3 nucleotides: TGTGCCTGGAGTGTCCCGACAGGGTTAGTGTACGAGCAGTACTTC.

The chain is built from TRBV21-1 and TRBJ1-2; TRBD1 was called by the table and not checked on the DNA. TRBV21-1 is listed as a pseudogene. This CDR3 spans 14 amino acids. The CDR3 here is CASSKGQGGEGYTF. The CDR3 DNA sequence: TGTGCCAGCAGCAAGGGACAGGGAGGGGAAGGCTACACCTTC.

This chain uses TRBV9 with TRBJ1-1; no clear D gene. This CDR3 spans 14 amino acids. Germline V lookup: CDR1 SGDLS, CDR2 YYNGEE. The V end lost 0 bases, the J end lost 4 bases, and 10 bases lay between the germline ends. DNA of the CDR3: TGTGCCAGCAGCGTAGTGGGCATGGGCACTGAAGCTTTCTTT. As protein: CASSVVGMGTEAFF.

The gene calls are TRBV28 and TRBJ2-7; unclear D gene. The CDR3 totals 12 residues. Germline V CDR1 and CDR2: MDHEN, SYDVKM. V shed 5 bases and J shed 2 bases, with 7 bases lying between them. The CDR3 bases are TGTGCCAGCAGTGCCCCGACCTACGAGCAGTACTTC. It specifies CASSAPTYEQYF.

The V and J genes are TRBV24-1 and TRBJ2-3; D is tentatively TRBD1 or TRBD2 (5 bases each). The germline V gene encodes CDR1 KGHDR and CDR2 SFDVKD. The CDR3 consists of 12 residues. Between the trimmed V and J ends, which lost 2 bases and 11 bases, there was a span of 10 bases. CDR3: CATSDWDLQQYF. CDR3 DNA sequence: TGTGCCACCAGTGATTGGGACCTTCAGCAGTATTTT.

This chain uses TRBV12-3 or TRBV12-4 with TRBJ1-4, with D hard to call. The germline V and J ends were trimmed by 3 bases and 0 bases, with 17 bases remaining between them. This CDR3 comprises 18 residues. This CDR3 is CASSFIGPGLATNEKLFF. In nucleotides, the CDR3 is TGTGCCAGCAGTTTTATCGGGCCTGGTCTTGCAACTAATGAAAAACTGTTTTTT.

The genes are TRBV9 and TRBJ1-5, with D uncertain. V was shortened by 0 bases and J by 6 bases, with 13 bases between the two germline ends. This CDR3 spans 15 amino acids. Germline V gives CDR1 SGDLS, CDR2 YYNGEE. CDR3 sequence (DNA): TGTGCCAGCAGCGTAGATGGGTTGCAGGCTCAGCCCCAGCATTTT. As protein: CASSVDGLQAQPQHF.

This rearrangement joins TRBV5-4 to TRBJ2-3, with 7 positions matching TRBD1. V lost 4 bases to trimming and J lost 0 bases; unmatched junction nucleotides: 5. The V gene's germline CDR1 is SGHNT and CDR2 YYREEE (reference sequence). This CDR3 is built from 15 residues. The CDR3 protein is CASSLEGQSTDTQYF. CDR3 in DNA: TGTGCCAGCAGCCTCGAGGGACAGAGCACAGATACGCAGTATTTT.

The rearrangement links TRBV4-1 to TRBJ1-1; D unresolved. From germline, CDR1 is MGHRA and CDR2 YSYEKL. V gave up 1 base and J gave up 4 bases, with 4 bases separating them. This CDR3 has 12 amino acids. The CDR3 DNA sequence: TGCGCCAGCAGCCAAGGAGTCACTGAAGCTTTCTTT. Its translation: CASSQGVTEAFF.

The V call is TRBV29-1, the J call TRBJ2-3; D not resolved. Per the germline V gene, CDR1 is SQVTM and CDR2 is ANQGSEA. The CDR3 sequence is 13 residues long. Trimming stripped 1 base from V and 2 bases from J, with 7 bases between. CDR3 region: CSVEGASTDTQYF. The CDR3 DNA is TGCAGCGTTGAAGGGGCCTCCACAGATACGCAGTATTTT.

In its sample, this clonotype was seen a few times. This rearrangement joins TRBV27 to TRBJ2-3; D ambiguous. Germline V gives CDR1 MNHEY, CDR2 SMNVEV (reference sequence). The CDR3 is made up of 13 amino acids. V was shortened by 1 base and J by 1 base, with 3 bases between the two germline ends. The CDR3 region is CASSLYGTDTQYF. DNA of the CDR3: TGTGCCAGCAGTTTATATGGCACAGATACGCAGTATTTT.

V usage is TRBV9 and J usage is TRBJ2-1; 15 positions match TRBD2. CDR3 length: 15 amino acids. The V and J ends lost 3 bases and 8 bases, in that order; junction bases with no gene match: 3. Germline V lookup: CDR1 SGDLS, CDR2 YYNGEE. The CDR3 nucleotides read TGTGCCAGCAGCGGGACTAGCGGGAGGGAGGATGAGCAGTTCTTC. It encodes CASSGTSGREDEQFF.

The CDR3 loop is CASGLGTSFLTF. The CDR3 DNA sequence: TGTGCTAGTGGTTTGGGGACTTCGTTCCTGACTTTC. The chain recombines TRBV12-5 with TRBJ2-6; TRBD2 might be the D (5 bases). Deletions cut 1 base from V and 14 bases from J, with 9 bases between. This CDR3 contains 12 residues. Per germline, CDR1 LGHNT and CDR2 FRNRAP.

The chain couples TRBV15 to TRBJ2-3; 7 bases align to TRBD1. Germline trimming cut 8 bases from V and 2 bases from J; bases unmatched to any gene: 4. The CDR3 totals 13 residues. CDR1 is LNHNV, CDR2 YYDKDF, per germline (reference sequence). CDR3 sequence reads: CATGDRDTDTQYF. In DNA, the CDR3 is TGTGCCACCGGGGACAGAGACACAGATACGCAGTATTTT. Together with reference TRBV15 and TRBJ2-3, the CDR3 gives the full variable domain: DAMVIQNPRYQVTQFGKPVTLSCSQTLNHNVMYWYQQKSSQAPKLLFHYYDKDFNNEADTPDNFQSRRPNTSFCFLDIRSPGLGDTAMYLCATGDRDTDTQYFGPGTRLTVL.

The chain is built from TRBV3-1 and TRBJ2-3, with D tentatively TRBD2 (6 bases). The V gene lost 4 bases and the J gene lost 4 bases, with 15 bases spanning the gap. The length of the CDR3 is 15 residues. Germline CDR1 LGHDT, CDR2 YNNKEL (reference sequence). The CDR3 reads CASSPVGRSSDTQYF. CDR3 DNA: TGTGCCAGCAGCCCAGTAGGGAGGAGCTCAGATACGCAGTATTTT.

CDR3 bases: TGTGCCAGCAGCCAAGATTTACAGATCGACGAGCAGTACTTC. Protein: CASSQDLQIDEQYF. This chain links TRBV14 with TRBJ2-7; D is unresolved. The CDR3 loop spans 14 amino acids. The ends were cut back, 0 bases at V and 5 bases at J, with 11 bases in the middle. Germline lookup yields CDR1 SGHDN and CDR2 FVKESK. The full variable domain, rest sourced from reference TRBV14 and TRBJ2-7, is EAGVTQFPSHSVIEKGQTVTLRCDPISGHDNLYWYRRVMGKEIKFLLHFVKESKQDESGMPNNRFLAERTGGTYSTLKVQPAELEDSGVYFCASSQDLQIDEQYFGPGTRLTVT.

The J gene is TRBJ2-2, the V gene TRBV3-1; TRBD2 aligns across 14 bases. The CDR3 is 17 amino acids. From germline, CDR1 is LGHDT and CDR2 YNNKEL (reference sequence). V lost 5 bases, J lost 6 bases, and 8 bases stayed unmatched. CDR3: CASSLGLAGGTAGELFF. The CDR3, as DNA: TGTGCCAGCAGCTTAGGACTAGCGGGAGGAACGGCCGGGGAGCTGTTTTTT.

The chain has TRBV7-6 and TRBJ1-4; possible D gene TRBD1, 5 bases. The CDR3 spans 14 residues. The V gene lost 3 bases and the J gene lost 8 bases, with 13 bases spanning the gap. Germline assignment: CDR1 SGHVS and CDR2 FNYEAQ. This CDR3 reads CASSFGKGREKLFF. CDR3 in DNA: TGTGCCAGCAGCTTTGGGAAGGGGCGGGAAAAACTGTTTTTT.

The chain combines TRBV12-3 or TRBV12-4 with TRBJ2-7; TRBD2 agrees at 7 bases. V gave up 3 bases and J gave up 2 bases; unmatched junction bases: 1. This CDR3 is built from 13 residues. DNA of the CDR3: TGTGCCAGCAGTTTGGGGGGGACCTACGAGCAGTACTTC. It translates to CASSLGGTYEQYF.